This T cell receptor beta chain was sequenced for a study of a mutant IDH1 vaccine in newly diagnosed glioma. The overall study: Each patient was administered eight vaccinations, scheduled in weeks 1, 3, 5, 7, 11, 15, 19 and 23.

Clones were sequenced by immunoSEQ multiplex PCR, and TCRdb holds only the in-frame ones, with some missing. Here the sample spans around 30,000 clones, around 80% being singletons. Sample time point: week 23, last vaccination. The investigators gave 300 ug of mutant IDH1 20-mer peptide in each vaccine dose, together with topical imiquimod. Diagnosis in the donors showed new WHO grade 3 or 4 astrocytomas that were IDH1-mutant and ATRX-lost. The CDR3 extends over 12 amino acids. V was cut by 4 bases and J by 7 bases, with 13 bases left in between. Germline CDR1 reads SQVTM; CDR2 reads ANQGSEA. By sample fraction, this clone is medium-sized. Its antigen is currently unknown.

The specimen comprised PBMCs, sampled from a glioma patient whose treatment included an IDH1 peptide vaccine. This chain connects TRBV29-1 to TRBJ1-2, with a possible D match to TRBD1 (6 bases). The source is a woman aged 18-30 years with glioma. CDR3 sequence: CSVASLRGGYTF. CDR3 bases: TGCAGCGTTGCTAGTCTCAGGGGTGGCTACACCTTC.